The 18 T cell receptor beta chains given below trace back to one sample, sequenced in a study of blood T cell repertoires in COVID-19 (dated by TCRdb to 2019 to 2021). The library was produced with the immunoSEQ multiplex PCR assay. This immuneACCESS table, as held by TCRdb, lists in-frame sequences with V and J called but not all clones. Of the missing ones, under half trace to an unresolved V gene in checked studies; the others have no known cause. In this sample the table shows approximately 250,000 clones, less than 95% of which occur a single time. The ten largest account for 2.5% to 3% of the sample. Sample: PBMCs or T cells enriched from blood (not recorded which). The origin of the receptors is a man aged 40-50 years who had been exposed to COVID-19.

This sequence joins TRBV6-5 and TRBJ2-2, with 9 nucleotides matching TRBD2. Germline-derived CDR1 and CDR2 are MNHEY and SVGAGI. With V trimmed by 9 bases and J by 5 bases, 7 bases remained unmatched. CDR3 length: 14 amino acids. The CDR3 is CASALAGWTGELFF. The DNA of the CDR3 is TGTGCCAGTGCCCTAGCGGGATGGACCGGGGAGCTGTTTTTT.

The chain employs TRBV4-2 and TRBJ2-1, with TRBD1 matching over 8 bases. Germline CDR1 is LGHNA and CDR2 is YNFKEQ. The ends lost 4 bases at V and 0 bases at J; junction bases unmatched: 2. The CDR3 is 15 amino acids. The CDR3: CASSRDRGSYNEQFF. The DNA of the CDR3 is TGTGCCAGCAGCCGTGACAGGGGCTCCTACAATGAGCAGTTCTTC.

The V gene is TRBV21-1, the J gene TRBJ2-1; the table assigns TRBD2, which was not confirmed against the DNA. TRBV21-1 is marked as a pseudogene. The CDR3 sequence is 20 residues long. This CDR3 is CASSKGKPWGTSGSGNEQFF. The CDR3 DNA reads TGTGCCAGCAGCAAAGGAAAACCTTGGGGAACTAGCGGGAGTGGTAATGAGCAGTTCTTC.

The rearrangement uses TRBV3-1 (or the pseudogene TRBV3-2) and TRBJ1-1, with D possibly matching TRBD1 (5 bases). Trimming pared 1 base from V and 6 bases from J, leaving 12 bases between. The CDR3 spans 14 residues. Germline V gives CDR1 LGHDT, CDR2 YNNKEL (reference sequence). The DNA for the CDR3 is TGTGCCAGCAGCCAAGGGGTGGACAACCCTGAAGCTTTCTTT. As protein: CASSQGVDNPEAFF.

As DNA, the CDR3 is TGTGCCAGCAGGGGGACTGCAGATCAGCCCCAGCATTTT. It codes for CASRGTADQPQHF. J is TRBJ1-5 and V is TRBV6-5, with a possible D match to TRBD1 (5 bases). This CDR3 has 13 amino acids. Trimming pared 6 bases from V and 5 bases from J, leaving 11 bases between. Germline V gene lookup returns CDR1 MNHEY and CDR2 SVGAGI.

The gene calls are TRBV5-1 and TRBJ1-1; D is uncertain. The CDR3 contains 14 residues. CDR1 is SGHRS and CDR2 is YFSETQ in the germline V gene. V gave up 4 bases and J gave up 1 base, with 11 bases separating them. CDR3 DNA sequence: TGCGCCAGCAGCGGAATCCCAGGGAACACTGAAGCTTTCTTT. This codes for CASSGIPGNTEAFF.

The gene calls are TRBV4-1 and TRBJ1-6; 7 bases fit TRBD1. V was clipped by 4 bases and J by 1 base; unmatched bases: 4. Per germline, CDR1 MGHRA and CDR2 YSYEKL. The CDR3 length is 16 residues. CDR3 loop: CASSPRQGSYNSPLHF. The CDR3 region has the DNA TGCGCCAGCAGCCCAAGACAGGGTTCCTATAATTCACCCCTCCACTTT.

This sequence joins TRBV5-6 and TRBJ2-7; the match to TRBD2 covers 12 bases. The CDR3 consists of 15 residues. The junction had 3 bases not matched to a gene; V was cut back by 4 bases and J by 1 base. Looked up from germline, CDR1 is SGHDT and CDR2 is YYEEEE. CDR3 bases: TGTGCCAGCAGCCACGGACTAGCGGGGTCCTACGAGCAGTACTTC. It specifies CASSHGLAGSYEQYF.

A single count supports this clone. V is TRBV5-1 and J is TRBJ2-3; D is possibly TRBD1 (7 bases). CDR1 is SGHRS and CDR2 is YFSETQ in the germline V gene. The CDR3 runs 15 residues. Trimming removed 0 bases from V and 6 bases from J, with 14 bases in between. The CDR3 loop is CASSLDPPGGDTQYF. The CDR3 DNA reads TGCGCCAGCAGCTTGGATCCCCCAGGGGGGGATACGCAGTATTTT.

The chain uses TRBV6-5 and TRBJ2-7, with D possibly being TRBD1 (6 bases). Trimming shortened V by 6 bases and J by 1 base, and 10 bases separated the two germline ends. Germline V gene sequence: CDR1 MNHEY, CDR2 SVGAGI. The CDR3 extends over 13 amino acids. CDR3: CASSRGGSYEQYF. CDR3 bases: TGTGCCAGCAGCCGAGGGGGTTCCTACGAGCAGTACTTC.

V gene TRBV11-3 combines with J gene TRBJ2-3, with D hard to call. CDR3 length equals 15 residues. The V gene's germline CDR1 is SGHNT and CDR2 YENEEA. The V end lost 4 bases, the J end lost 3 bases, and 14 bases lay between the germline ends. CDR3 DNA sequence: TGTGCCAGCAGCTCCGGGTCTTTAGAGACAGATACGCAGTATTTT. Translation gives CASSSGSLETDTQYF.

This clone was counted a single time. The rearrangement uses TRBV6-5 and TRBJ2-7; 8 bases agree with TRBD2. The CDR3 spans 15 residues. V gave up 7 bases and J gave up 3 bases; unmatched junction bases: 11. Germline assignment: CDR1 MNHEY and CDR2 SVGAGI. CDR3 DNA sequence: TGTGCCAGCACTCCAGGTGCGACTAGCGACTACGAGCAGTACTTC. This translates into CASTPGATSDYEQYF.

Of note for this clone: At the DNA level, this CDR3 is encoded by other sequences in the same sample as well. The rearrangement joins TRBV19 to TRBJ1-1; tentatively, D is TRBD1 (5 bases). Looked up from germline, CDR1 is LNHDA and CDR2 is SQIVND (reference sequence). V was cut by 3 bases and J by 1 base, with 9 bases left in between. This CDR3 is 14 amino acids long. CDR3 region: CASSIFTGNTEAFF. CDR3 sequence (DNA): TGTGCCAGTAGTATCTTCACAGGGAACACTGAAGCTTTCTTT. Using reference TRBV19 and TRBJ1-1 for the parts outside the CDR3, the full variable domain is DGGITQSPKYLFRKEGQNVTLSCEQNLNHDAMYWYRQDPGQGLRLIYYSQIVNDFQKGDIAEGYSVSREKKESFPLTVTSAQKNPTAFYLCASSIFTGNTEAFFGQGTRLTVV.

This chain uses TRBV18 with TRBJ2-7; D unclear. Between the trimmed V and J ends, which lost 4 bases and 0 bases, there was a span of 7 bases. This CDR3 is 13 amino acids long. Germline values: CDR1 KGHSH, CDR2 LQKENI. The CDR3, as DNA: TGTGCCAGCTCACTGTCTAGCTCCTACGAGCAGTACTTC. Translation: CASSLSSSYEQYF.

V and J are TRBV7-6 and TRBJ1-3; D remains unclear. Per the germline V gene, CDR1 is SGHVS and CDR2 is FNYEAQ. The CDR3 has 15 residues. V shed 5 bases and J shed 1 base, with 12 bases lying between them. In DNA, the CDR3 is TGTGCCAGCAGCGCGGGTCGGGTGTCTGGAAACACCATATATTTT. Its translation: CASSAGRVSGNTIYF.

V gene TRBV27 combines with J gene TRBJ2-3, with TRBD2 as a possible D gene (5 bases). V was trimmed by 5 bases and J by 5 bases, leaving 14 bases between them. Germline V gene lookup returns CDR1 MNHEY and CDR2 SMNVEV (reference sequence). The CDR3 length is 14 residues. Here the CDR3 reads CASSRASGLDTQYF. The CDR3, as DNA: TGTGCCAGCAGTCGGGCCTCAGGACTAGATACGCAGTATTTT.

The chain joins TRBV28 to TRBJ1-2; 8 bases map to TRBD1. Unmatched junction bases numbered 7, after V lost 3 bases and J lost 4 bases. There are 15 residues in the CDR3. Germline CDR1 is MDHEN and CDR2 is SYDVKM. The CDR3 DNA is TGTGCCAGCAGTTTTCGGGACAGGCAACTCTATGGCTACACCTTC. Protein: CASSFRDRQLYGYTF.

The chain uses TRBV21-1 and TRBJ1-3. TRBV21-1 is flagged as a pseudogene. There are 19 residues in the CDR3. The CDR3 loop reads CASSKVRGLLDSSGNTIYF. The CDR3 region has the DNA TGTGCCAGCAGCAAAGTAAGAGGCTTGTTAGATTCCTCTGGAAACACCATATATTTT.